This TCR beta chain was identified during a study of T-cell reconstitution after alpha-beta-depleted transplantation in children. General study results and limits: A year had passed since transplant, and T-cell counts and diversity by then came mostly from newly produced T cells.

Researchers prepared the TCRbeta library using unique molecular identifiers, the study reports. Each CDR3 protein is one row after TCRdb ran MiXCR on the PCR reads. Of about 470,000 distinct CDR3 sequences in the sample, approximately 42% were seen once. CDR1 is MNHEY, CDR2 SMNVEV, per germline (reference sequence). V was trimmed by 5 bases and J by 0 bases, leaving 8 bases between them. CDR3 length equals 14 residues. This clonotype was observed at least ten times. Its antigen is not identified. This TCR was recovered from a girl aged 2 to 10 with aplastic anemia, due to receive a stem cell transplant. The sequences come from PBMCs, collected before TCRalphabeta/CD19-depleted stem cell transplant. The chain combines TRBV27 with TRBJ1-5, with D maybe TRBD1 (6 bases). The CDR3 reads CASSLQGSNQPQHF. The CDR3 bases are TGTGCCAGCAGTCTACAGGGTAGCAATCAGCCCCAGCATTTT.